The entry below gives a single TCR beta chain sequence along with its context. Antigen unknown. This record belongs to a study of CD8+CD57+ T cells in acquired aplastic anemia. Study results and limitations: Around 29 CD8+ CDR3 sequences were shared between patients and controls.

With 0 bases clipped from V and 4 bases from J, the junction kept 13 bases outside the gene matches. CDR3 size: 18 residues. CDR1 and CDR2 (germline): DFQATT, SNEGSKA (reference sequence). The study profiled TCR beta VDJ and CDR3 using genomic DNA as template. From the reads, TCRdb called clonotypes with MiXCR, one entry per CDR3 protein. The table includes some 280,000 distinct CDR3 sequences, approximately 55% detected once. This chain connects TRBV20-1 to TRBJ2-1; 9 bases align to TRBD2. Material for sequencing was sorted CD4+, CD8+, or CD8+CD57+ T cells (not recorded which) from PBMCs. The sequence was collected from a human donor with severe aplastic anemia or a healthy control (not recorded which). CDR3 sequence: CSARDLGAGGPHYNEQFF. The CDR3 nucleotides are TGCAGTGCTAGAGATCTGGGGGCGGGAGGGCCACATTACAATGAGCAGTTCTTC.